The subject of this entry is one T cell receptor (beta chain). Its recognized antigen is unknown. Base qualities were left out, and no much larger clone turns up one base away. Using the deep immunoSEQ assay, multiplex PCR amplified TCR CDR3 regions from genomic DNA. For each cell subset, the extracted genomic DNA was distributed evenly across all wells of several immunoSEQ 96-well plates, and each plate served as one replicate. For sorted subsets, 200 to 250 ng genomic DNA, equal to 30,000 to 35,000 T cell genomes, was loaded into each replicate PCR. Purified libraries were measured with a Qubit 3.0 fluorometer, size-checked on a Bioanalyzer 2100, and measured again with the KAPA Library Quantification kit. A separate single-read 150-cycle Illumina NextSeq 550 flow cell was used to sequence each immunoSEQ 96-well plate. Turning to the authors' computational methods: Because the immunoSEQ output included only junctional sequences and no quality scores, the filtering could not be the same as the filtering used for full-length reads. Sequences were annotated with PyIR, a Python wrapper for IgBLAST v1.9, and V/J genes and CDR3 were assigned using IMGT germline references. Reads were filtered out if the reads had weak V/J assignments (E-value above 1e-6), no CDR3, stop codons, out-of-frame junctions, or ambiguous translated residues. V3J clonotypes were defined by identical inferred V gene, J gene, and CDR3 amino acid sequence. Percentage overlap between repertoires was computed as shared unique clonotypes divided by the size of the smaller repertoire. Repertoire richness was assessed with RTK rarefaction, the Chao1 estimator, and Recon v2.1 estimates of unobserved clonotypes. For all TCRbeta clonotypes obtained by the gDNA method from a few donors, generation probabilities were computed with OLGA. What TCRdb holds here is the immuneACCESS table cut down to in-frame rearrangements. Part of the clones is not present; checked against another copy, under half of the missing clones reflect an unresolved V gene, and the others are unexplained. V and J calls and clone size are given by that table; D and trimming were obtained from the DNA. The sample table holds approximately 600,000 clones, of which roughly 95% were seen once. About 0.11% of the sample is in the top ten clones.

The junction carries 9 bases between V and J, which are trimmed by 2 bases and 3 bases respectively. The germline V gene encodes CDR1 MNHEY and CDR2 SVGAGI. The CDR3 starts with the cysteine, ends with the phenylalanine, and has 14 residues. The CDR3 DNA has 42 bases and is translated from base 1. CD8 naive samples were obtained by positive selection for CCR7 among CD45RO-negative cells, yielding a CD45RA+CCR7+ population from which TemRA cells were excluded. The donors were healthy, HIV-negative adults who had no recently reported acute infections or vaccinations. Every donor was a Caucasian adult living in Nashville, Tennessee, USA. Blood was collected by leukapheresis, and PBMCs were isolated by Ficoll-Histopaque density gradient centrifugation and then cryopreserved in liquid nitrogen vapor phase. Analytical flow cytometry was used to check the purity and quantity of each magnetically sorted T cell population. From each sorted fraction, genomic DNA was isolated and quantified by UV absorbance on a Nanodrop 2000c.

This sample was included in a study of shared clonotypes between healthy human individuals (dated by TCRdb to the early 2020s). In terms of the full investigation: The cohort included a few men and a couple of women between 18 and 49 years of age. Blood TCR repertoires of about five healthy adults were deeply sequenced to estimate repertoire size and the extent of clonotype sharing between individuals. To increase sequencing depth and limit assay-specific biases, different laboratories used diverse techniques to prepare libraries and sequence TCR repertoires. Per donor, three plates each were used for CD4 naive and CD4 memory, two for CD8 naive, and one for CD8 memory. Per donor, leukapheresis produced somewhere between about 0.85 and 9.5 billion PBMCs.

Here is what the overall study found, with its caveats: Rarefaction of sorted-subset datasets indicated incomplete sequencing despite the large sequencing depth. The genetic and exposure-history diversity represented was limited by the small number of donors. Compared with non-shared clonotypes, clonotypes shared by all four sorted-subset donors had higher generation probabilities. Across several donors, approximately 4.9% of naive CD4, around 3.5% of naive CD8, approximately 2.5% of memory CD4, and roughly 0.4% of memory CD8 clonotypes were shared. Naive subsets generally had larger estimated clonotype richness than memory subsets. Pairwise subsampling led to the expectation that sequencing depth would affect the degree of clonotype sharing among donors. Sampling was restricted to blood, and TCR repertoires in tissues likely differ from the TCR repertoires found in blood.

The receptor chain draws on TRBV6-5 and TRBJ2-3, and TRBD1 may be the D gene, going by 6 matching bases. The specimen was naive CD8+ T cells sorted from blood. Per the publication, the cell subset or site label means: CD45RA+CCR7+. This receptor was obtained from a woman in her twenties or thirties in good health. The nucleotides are TGTGCCAGCAGTTACACTACAGGGACAGATACGCAGTATTTT. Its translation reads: CASSYTTGTDTQYF.